This TCR beta chain was sequenced in a study of human T cells and chemical hapten exposure. Indicated time point: patch test 2, 6 weeks after DPC sensitization. Treatment given: therapeutic diphenylcyclopropenone sensitization with weekly scalp DPC. TCRdb ran MiXCR on the RACE reads and lists one entry per CDR3 protein. The table lists about 100,000 distinct CDR3 sequences, over 9.5% of them singletons. This clonotype was detected a few times. What it recognizes is unknown. With 5 bases removed from V and 7 bases from J, the gap between germline ends came to 18 bases. This CDR3 spans 14 amino acids. The germline V gene has CDR1 SGHNT and CDR2 YENEEA. General study findings and limits: Significantly more large CDR3 similarity clusters arose among expanded TCRs than among controls.

V and J are TRBV11-3 and TRBJ2-7; D unclear. The sample here was whole blood, taken in connection with sensitization to the hapten diphenylcyclopropenone (DPC). The source is a woman in her thirties or forties with alopecia areata. Some clones in this sample may be carry-over from other donors' samples. CDR3 nucleotide sequence: TGTGCCAGCAGCCCCCGGCGCTATAGTGAAGAGCAGTACTTC. Protein: CASSPRRYSEEQYF.